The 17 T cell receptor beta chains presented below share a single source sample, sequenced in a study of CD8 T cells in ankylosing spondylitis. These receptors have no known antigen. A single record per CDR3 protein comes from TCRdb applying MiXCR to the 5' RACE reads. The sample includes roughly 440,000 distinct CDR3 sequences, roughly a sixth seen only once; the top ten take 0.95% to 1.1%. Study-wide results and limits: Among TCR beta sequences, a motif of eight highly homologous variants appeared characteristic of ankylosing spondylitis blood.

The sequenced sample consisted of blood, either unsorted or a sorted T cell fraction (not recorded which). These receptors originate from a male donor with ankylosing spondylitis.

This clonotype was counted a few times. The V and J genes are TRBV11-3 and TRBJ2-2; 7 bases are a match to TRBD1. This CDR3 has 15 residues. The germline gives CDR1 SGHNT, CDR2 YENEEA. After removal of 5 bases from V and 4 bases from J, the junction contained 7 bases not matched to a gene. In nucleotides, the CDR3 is TGTGCCAGCAGCCCCTACAGGGGTTCCACCGGGGAGCTGTTTTTT. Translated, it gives CASSPYRGSTGELFF. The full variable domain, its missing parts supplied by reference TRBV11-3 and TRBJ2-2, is EAGVVQSPRYKIIEKKQPVAFWCNPISGHNTLYWYLQNLGQGPELLIRYENEEAVDDSQLPKDRFSAERLKGVDSTLKIQPAELGDSAVYLCASSPYRGSTGELFFGEGSRLTVL.

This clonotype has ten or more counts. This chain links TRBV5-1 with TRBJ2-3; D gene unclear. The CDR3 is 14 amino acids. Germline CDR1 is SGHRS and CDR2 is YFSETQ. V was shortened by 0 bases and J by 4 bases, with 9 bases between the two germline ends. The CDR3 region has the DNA TGCGCCAGCAGCTTGGCCGTGGGGTCAGATACGCAGTATTTT. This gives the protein CASSLAVGSDTQYF.

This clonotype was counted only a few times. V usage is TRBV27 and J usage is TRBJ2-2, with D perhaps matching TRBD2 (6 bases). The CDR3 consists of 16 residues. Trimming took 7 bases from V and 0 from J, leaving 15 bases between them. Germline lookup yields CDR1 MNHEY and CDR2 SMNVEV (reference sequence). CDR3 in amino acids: CASTPTRPSNTGELFF. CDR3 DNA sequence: TGTGCCAGCACACCGACTAGACCATCGAACACCGGGGAGCTGTTTTTT.

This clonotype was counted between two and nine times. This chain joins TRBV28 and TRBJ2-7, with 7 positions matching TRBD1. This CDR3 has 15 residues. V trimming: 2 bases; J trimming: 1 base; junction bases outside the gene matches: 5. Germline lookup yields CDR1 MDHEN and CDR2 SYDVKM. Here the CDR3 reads CASSLARGISYEQYF. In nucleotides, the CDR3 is TGTGCCAGCAGTTTAGCCAGGGGGATTTCCTACGAGCAGTACTTC.

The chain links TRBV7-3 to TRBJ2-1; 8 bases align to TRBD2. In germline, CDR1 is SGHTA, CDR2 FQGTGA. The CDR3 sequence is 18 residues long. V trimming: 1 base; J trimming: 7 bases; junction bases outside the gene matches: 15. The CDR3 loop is CASSLIGGLGTNENEQFF. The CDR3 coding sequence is TGTGCCAGCAGCTTAATCGGGGGACTAGGAACTAATGAAAATGAGCAGTTCTTC. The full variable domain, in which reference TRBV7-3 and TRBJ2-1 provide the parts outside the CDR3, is GAGVSQTPSNKVTEKGKYVELRCDPISGHTALYWYRQSLGQGPEFLIYFQGTGAADDSGLPNDRFFAVRPEGSVSTLKIQRTERGDSAVYLCASSLIGGLGTNENEQFFGPGTRLTVL.

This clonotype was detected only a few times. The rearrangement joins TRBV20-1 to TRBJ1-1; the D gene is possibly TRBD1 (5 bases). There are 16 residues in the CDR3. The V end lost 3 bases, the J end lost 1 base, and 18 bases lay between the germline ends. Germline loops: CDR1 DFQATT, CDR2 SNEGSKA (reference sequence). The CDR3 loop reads CSARRTSGLPNTEAFF. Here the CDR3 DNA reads TGCAGTGCTAGGCGAACCTCGGGACTTCCGAACACTGAAGCTTTCTTT.

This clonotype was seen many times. CDR3 residues: CASSQGRRGGANEQFF. The DNA of the CDR3 is TGTGCCAGCAGCCAAGGGAGGAGGGGGGGGGCTAATGAGCAGTTCTTC. The V and J genes are TRBV3-1 and TRBJ2-1; a possible D gene is TRBD2 (7 bases). Germline CDR1 reads LGHDT; CDR2 reads YNNKEL (reference sequence). The CDR3 runs to 16 residues. V was clipped by 1 base and J by 7 bases, with 17 bases between them.

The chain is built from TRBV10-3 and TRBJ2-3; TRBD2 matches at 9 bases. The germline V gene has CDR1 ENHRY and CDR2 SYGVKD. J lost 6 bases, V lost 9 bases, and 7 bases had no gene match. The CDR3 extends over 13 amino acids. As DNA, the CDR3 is TGTGCCATTGCGGGGGGGGCCGAGGATACGCAGTATTTT. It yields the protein CAIAGGAEDTQYF.

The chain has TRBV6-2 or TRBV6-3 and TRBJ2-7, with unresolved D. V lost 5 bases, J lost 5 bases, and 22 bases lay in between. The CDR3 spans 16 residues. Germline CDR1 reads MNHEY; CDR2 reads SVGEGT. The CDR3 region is CASSLEPPAKFHEQYF. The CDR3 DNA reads TGTGCCAGCAGTCTCGAACCCCCCGCTAAGTTCCACGAGCAGTACTTC.

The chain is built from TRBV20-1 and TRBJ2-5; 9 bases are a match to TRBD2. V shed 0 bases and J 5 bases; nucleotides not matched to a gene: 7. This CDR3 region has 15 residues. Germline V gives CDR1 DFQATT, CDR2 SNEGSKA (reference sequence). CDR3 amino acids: CSARDPASGVETQYF. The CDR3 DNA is TGCAGTGCTAGAGATCCGGCTAGCGGGGTGGAGACCCAGTACTTC.

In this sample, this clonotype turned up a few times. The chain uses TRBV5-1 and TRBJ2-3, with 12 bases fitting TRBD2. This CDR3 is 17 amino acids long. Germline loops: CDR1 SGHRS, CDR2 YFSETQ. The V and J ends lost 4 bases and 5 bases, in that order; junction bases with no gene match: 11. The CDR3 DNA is TGCGCCAGCAGCGAAAGGACTAGCGGGACGAGGGGAGATACGCAGTATTTT. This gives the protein CASSERTSGTRGDTQYF.

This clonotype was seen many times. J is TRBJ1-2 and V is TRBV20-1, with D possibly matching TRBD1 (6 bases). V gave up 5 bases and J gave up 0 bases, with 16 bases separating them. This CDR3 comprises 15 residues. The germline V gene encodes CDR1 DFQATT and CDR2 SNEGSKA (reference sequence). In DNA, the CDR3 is TGCAGTGCTCGATCACAGGGTCCGCCTAACTATGGCTACACCTTC. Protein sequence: CSARSQGPPNYGYTF.

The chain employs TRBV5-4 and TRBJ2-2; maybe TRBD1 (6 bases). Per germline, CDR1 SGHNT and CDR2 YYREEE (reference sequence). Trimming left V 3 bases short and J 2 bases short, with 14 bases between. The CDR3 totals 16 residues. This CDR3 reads CASSSVGAVNTGELFF. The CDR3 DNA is TGTGCCAGCAGCTCCGTGGGGGCAGTTAACACCGGGGAGCTGTTTTTT.

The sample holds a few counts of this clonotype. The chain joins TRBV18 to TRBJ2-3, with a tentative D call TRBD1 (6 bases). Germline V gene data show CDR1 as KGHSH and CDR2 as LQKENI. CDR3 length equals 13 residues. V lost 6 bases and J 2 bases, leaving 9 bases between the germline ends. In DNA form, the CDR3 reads TGTGCCAGCTCCCGGACAGCCACAGATACGCAGTATTTT. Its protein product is CASSRTATDTQYF.

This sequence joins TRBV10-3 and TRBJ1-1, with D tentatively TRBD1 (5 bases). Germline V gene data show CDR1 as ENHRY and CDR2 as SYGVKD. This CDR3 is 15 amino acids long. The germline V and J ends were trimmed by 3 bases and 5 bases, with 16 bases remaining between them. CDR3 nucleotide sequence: TGTGCCATCAGTGATGTCAGGGACCAAAGGACTGAAGCTTTCTTT. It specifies CAISDVRDQRTEAFF.

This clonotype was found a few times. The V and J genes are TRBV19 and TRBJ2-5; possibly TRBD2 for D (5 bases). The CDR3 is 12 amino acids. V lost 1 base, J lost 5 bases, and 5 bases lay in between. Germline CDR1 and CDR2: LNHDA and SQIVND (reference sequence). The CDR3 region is CASSIAGETQYF. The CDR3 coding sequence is TGTGCCAGTAGTATAGCGGGGGAGACCCAGTACTTC.

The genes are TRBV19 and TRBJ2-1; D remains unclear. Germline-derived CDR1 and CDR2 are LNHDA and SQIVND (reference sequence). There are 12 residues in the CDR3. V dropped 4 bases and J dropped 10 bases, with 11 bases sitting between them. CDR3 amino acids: CASSSKRHEQFF. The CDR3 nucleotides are TGTGCCAGTAGTAGCAAAAGACACGAGCAGTTCTTC. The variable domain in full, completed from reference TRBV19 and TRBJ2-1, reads DGGITQSPKYLFRKEGQNVTLSCEQNLNHDAMYWYRQDPGQGLRLIYYSQIVNDFQKGDIAEGYSVSREKKESFPLTVTSAQKNPTAFYLCASSSKRHEQFFGPGTRLTVL.